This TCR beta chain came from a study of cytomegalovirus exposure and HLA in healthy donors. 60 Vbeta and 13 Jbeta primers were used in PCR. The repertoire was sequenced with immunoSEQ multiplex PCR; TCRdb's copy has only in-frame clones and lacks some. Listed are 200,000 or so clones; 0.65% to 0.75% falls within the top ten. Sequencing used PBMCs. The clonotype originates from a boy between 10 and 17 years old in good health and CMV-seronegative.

DNA for the CDR3: TGTGCCAGCCGTAGACAGGGGAACACTGAAGCTTTCTTT. It translates to CASRRQGNTEAFF. The J gene is TRBJ1-1, the V gene TRBV18; 7 positions agree with TRBD1. The CDR3 totals 13 residues. The junction had 4 bases not matched to a gene; V was cut back by 8 bases and J by 1 base. Per germline, CDR1 KGHSH and CDR2 LQKENI. Using reference TRBV18 and TRBJ1-1 for the parts outside the CDR3, the full variable domain is NAGVMQNPRHLVRRRGQEARLRCSPMKGHSHVYWYRQLPEEGLKFMVYLQKENIIDESGMPKERFSAEFPKEGPSILRIQQVVRGDSAAYFCASRRQGNTEAFFGQGTRLTVV.